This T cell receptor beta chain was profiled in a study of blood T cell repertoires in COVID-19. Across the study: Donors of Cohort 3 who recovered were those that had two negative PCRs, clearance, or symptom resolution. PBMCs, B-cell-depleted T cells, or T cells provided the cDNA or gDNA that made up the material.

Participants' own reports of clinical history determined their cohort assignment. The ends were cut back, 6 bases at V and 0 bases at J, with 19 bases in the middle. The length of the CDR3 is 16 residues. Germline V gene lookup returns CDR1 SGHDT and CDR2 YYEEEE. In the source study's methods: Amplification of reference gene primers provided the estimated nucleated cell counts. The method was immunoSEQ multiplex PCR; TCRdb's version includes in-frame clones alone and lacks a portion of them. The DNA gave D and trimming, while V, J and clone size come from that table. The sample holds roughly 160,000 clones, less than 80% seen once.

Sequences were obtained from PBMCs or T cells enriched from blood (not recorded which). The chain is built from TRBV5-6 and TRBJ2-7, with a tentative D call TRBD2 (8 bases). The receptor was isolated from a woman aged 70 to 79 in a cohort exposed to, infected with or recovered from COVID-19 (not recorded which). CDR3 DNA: TGTGCCAGCATTGGGTTAGCGGGACAGAGCTCCTACGAGCAGTACTTC. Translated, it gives CASIGLAGQSSYEQYF.